The entry below gives a single T cell receptor (beta chain) sequence along with its context. The antigen remains undetermined. Sequenced by immunoSEQ multiplex PCR; TCRdb stores in-frame clones only, minus some. The table has about 35,000 clones, around nine tenths seen once. Time point of the sample: week 47, end of study. Topical imiquimod accompanied each vaccine dose, which consisted of 300 ug of mutant IDH1 20-mer peptide. Astrocytomas that were new, WHO grade 3 or 4, IDH1-mutant and ATRX-lost were present in the donors. This sample stems from a study of a mutant IDH1 vaccine in newly diagnosed glioma. About the study: In some groups vaccination began 4-6 weeks post-radiotherapy; others received it with temozolomide.

The study, taken as a whole, reports: Apparently, pseudoprogression bore no relation to changes among the top peripheral T cell clonotypes.

The sequenced sample was PBMCs, obtained from a glioma patient whose treatment included an IDH1 peptide vaccine. The TCR originated in a woman aged 25 to 39 with glioma.

CDR3 sequence (DNA): TGCAGCGTTGAGGTGGTCTCCGCATACACCTTC. Residues: CSVEVVSAYTF. The chain links TRBV29-1 to TRBJ1-2, with unresolved D. The ends were cut back, 3 bases at V and 11 bases at J, with 13 bases in the middle. This CDR3 is 11 amino acids long. Germline CDR1 and CDR2: SQVTM and ANQGSEA.